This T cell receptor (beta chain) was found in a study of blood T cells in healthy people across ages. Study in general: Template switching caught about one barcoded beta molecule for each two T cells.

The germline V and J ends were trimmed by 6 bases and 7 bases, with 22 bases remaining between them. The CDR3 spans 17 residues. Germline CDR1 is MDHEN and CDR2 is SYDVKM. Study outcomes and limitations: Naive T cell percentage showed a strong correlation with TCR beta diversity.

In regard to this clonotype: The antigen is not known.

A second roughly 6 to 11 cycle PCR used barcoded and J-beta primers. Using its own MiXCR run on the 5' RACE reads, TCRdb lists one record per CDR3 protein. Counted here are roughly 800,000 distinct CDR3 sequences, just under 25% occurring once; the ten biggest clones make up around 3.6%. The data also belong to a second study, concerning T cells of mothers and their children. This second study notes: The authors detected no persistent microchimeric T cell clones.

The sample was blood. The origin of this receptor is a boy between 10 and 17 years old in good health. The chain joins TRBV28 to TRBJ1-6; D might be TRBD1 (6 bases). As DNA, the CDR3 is TGTGCCAGCAGCGCAAACAGGTTAGGGGGGCCCAATTCACCCCTCCACTTT. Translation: CASSANRLGGPNSPLHF.